One and the same sample provided the 13 T cell receptor beta chains below, sequenced in a study of Ad26.COV2.S vaccination and SARS-CoV-2 variants (dated by TCRdb to 2020 to 2023). Libraries were constructed by the immunoSEQ multiplex PCR assay. TCRdb retrieved this table from immuneACCESS and kept in-frame rearrangements only. Not all clones are present; in checked studies, unresolved V genes account for under half, and no reason is known for the remainder. The sample table contains about 400,000 clones; only one count was recorded for 89% of them. The ten largest clones add up to 1.5% to 2% of the sample. The treatment or condition tag for this specimen amounts to: some 19 received Ad26.COV2.S at low or high dose, single or two shots; about 5 received placebo; per-sample allocation not given. For vaccine and placebo recipients, repertoires were sequenced using samples collected on day 63 after the first injection.

Sequencing was performed on peripheral blood, taken in a trial of Ad26.COV2.S vaccine versus placebo. These receptors were collected from a person aged 18-65 years who received the Ad26.COV2.S COVID-19 vaccine or a placebo.

V gene TRBV5-1 combines with J gene TRBJ2-1, with D uncertain. The CDR3 is 15 residues long. The germline CDR1 and CDR2 sequences are SGHRS and YFSETQ. V dropped 1 base and J dropped 9 bases, with 17 bases sitting between them. The CDR3, as DNA: TGCGCCAGCAGCTTGTTCCTTACCGGCGGTGGTGAGCAGTTCTTC. As protein: CASSLFLTGGGEQFF.

This clone came up a few times. The V gene is TRBV5-1, the J gene TRBJ2-1, with D tentatively TRBD1 or TRBD2 (5 bases each). Germline V gene sequence: CDR1 SGHRS, CDR2 YFSETQ. V was pared by 4 bases and J by 5 bases, with 19 bases between. The CDR3 length is 16 residues. This CDR3 reads CASSRGSASPDNEQFF. For the CDR3, the DNA is TGCGCCAGCAGCCGGGGCAGCGCTTCTCCGGACAATGAGCAGTTCTTC.

This clone was recorded once. The chain is built from TRBV28 and TRBJ2-3; D gene ambiguous. The CDR3 loop spans 17 amino acids. Germline loops: CDR1 MDHEN, CDR2 SYDVKM. Trimming stripped 5 bases from V and 0 bases from J, with 18 bases between. CDR3 protein: CASSLLFIASSTDTQYF. Written as DNA, the CDR3 is TGTGCCAGCAGTCTCCTTTTCATAGCCTCTAGCACAGATACGCAGTATTTT.

The rearrangement links TRBV21-1 to TRBJ2-7; whether TRBD2, the table's D call, matches the DNA was not checked. TRBV21-1 is assigned pseudogene status. The CDR3 contains 14 residues. CDR3 in DNA: TGTGCCAGCCCTCGGGGTAAAAGAACCTACGAGCAGTACTTC. Encoded protein: CASPRGKRTYEQYF.

The chain joins TRBV9 to TRBJ2-1, with 9 nucleotides matching TRBD2. Trimming at V came to 3 bases and at J to 2 bases, leaving 6 bases not matched to a gene. This CDR3 is 16 amino acids long. Germline loops: CDR1 SGDLS, CDR2 YYNGEE. CDR3 coding DNA: TGTGCCAGCAGCGCCTTGATAGCGGGAGCCTACAATGAGCAGTTCTTC. Its protein product is CASSALIAGAYNEQFF. The variable domain in full, completed from reference TRBV9 and TRBJ2-1, reads DSGVTQTPKHLITATGQRVTLRCSPRSGDLSVYWYQQSLDQGLQFLIQYYNGEERAKGNILERFSAQQFPDLHSELNLSSLELGDSALYFCASSALIAGAYNEQFFGPGTRLTVL.

This clone was seen a few times. The V gene is TRBV20-1, the J gene TRBJ2-5, with TRBD1 as a possible D gene (6 bases). This CDR3 has 16 residues. The V end was cut by 3 bases, the J end by 4 bases, with 21 bases between. Germline CDR1 reads DFQATT; CDR2 reads SNEGSKA (reference sequence). The CDR3 sequence is CSASEGRGGVRETQYF. The DNA of the CDR3 is TGCAGTGCTAGTGAGGGGAGAGGGGGAGTTCGAGAGACCCAGTACTTC.

This chain uses TRBV30 with TRBJ1-5; D is perhaps TRBD1 (6 bases). CDR3 size: 16 residues. The ends were cut back, 3 bases at V and 2 bases at J, with 17 bases in the middle. Per germline, CDR1 GTSNPN and CDR2 SVGIG (reference sequence). This chain's CDR3 is CAWSPEGRGGNQPQHF. The CDR3 bases are TGTGCCTGGAGCCCGGAGGGTAGGGGGGGCAATCAGCCCCAGCATTTT.

This chain links TRBV28 with TRBJ2-7; D not certain. Deletions cut 3 bases from V and 4 bases from J, with 28 bases between. The CDR3 has 19 residues. The germline V gene has CDR1 MDHEN and CDR2 SYDVKM. The CDR3 protein is CASSFSRPRIGFRWYEQYF. The CDR3 region has the DNA TGTGCCAGCAGTTTTTCAAGACCCAGAATCGGTTTTAGGTGGTACGAGCAGTACTTC.

The chain is built from TRBV7-2 and TRBJ1-1, with D perhaps matching TRBD1 (6 bases). There are 14 residues in the CDR3. CDR1 and CDR2 from the germline V gene are SGHTA and FQGNSA. V dropped 5 bases and J dropped 0 bases, with 10 bases sitting between them. In DNA, the CDR3 is TGTGCCAGCAGCCCGGGACATTTGAACACTGAAGCTTTCTTT. The encoded protein is CASSPGHLNTEAFF.

The V call is TRBV28, the J call TRBJ2-6, with no clear D. The CDR3 length is 16 residues. Trimming pared 3 bases from V and 1 base from J, leaving 10 bases between. Germline values: CDR1 MDHEN, CDR2 SYDVKM. The DNA for the CDR3 is TGTGCCAGCAGTTTGGGTGTCCCGTCTGGGGCCAACGTCCTGACTTTC. It yields the protein CASSLGVPSGANVLTF. Full variable domain (outside the CDR3, taken from reference TRBV28 and TRBJ2-6): DVKVTQSSRYLVKRTGEKVFLECVQDMDHENMFWYRQDPGLGLRLIYFSYDVKMKEKGDIPEGYSVSREKKERFSLILESASTNQTSMYLCASSLGVPSGANVLTFGAGSRLTVL.

The rearrangement links TRBV30 to TRBJ2-1, with no clear D. CDR1 GTSNPN and CDR2 SVGIG come from the germline V gene (reference sequence). The CDR3 totals 12 residues. The V gene lost 0 bases and the J gene lost 4 bases, with 4 bases spanning the gap. The CDR3 bases are TGTGCCTGGAGTGTACAGTACAATGAGCAGTTCTTC. This codes for CAWSVQYNEQFF.

To note about this clone: Other nucleotide sequences in the sample specify the same CDR3. This chain uses TRBV20-1 with TRBJ2-7; 11 bases match TRBD2. Per germline, CDR1 DFQATT and CDR2 SNEGSKA (reference sequence). The CDR3 consists of 15 residues. Trimming took 3 bases from V and 0 from J; bases not matched to a gene: 4. The CDR3 sequence is CSASLAGGPSYEQYF. The CDR3 region has the DNA TGCAGTGCTAGTTTAGCGGGAGGGCCCTCCTACGAGCAGTACTTC.

The chain links TRBV7-2 to TRBJ2-7; TRBD2 matches at 8 bases. Germline-derived CDR1 and CDR2 are SGHTA and FQGNSA. V dropped 1 base and J dropped 2; count of bases not matched to a gene: 4. There are 15 residues in the CDR3. CDR3 in amino acids: CASSLVSGTTYEQYF. CDR3 DNA sequence: TGTGCCAGCAGCTTAGTTAGCGGGACCACCTACGAGCAGTACTTC.